The sequence of this T cell receptor (beta chain) was determined in a study of T cells in women clearing cervical HPV infection (dated by TCRdb to the late 2010s). For the study in its entirety: Cases were about two dozen women with histologically confirmed HPV16-related CIN3 or worse, including a couple of invasive cancers. The roughly 23 controls were women who cleared a single incident HPV16 infection within 12 months without developing precancer or cancer. Blood from cases was collected at the visit where the lesion was first found, while blood from controls was collected once the infection could no longer be detected. For cases, a median interval of roughly 150 days, with an interquartile range of roughly 80 to 200 days, was observed between lesion detection and blood sampling. Because only a few women had HLA typing data, the possibility that HLA type acted as a confounder could not be ruled out. The exploratory proof-of-principle case-control study was nested within the Guanacaste HPV Natural History Study in Costa Rica and compared TCR repertoires across cervical HPV16 outcomes. Cases and controls were matched on age within five years and on year of sample collection. Cases had a median age of around 34 years compared with more than 37 for controls, and baseline characteristics showed no significant differences between the groups. The parent cohort enrolled 8,500 to 13,000 women aged 18 or older in Guanacaste, Costa Rica, during about 1993 to 1995 and followed them for less than 8 years. Five blinded duplicates per group were added as quality controls, giving around 60 samples: around 50 participants and about ten replicates. Overall study results and their limits: Because of the cross-sectional design, the study could not determine whether the associations came before infection or resulted from infection, and neither effector/memory subsets nor HPV-specific T cells were isolated. Because the number of T cells in each sample was unknown, differences in richness could reflect differing T-cell content rather than repertoire biology. Significantly higher TCR repertoire richness was observed in CIN3+ cases than in controls across sequencing depths, whereas no difference in evenness was found. By combining richness with V gene abundances, random forest classifiers separated cases from controls with an estimated AUC of around 0.8.

Every participant had a single incident cervical HPV16 infection, and women with prevalent HPV16 infections were excluded. Cervical HPV DNA was detected with MY09/MY11 PCR, and genotyping was done with dot-blot hybridization. Under 17 mL of heparinized blood was centrifuged, after which the buffy coat was aliquoted, frozen at -30 degrees C, and then stored at -80 degrees C. Genomic DNA was extracted from buffy coat specimens using QIAGEN kits. TCR beta CDR3 regions were amplified by multiplex PCR from an average of around 1,200 ng genomic DNA per sample using the immunoSEQ assay. Primer bias was corrected in the assay by using a complete synthetic TCR repertoire to establish an amplification baseline. The amplicons were sequenced using the Illumina platform. The published analysis was carried out like this. Error correction of the sequences involved clustering with frequency ratios plus a modified nearest-neighbor algorithm, after which the sequences were analyzed in the immunoSEQ Analyzer using IMGT gene definitions. At each rarefaction depth, TCR richness and evenness were averaged across 20 rarefaction repeats, and samples with fewer sequences than that depth were excluded. V, D and J gene relative abundances were compared between groups with Wilcoxon rank sum tests, applying FDR correction. Blinded duplicates gave an intraclass correlation of under 97% for TCR richness and an average of roughly 82% across around 66 gene segments. Imported from immuneACCESS, the table was reduced by TCRdb to in-frame sequences with V and J called. These copies leave out some clones; in studies compared against another copy, an unresolved V gene accounts for under half, and the cause of the remainder is not known. V and J calls and clone size come straight from that table; D and trimming were deduced from the DNA. Per the sample table, the count is nearly 35,000 clones. The biggest ten clones account for roughly 1.6% of the sample.

In the case of this clone: It has no known antigen specificity.

The sequencing sample was made of blood buffy coat. This TCR derives from a woman aged 18-70 years with a cervical HPV16 infection that either progressed to CIN3+ or cleared (not recorded which).

The CDR3 in this case is CASSAKTSGSHYNEQFF. CDR3 DNA (partial): TGTGCCAGTAGTGCAAAGACTAGCGGGAGTCACTACAATGAG. The chain uses TRBV19 and TRBJ2-1; the junction holds 12 bases that match TRBD2. The read terminates 3 residues ahead of where the CDR3 ends, so the germline J gene completes it. The germline V gene (reference sequence) yields LNHDA for CDR1 and SQIVND for CDR2. Compared with germline, V lacks 5 bases and J lacks 3 bases; bases without a gene match: 8. Counted from cysteine to phenylalanine, this CDR3 has 17 amino acids. Only the CDR3 bases that were read are kept: 42 of them, in frame from base 1.